These T cell receptor beta chains were read from a single sample in a study of T cell repertoires in cytomegalovirus infection. TCRdb processed the reads anew with MiXCR; each CDR3 protein has one entry. The sample lists around 570,000 distinct CDR3 sequences; over 35% were seen once. These TCRs' antigens remain unknown. The specimen was cultured PBMCs, collected from culture after CMV antigen stimulation. The receptors were gathered from a human donor in good health (CMV status not recorded). Some clones in this sample may be carry-over from other donors' samples. CDR3s include the opening cysteine and the closing phenylalanine or tryptophan. Fields, in order: D gene, J gene, CDR3 length, V gene, clone size, CDR3 protein, CDR3 DNA. The D gene is left open where the match is weak. Clone size is not always given. Where it is, it says once, few, many or a class for expanded clones.

TRBD1	TRBJ2-1	15	TRBV7-6	few	CASSATGGSYNEQFF	TGTGCCAGCAGCGCTACAGGGGGCTCCTACAATGAGCAGTTCTTC
.	TRBJ1-5	13	TRBV6-5	few	CASSYARAQPQHF	TGTGCCAGCAGTTACGCCCGGGCTCAGCCCCAGCATTTT
TRBD1	TRBJ2-1	15	TRBV19	few	CASSMIRGRDNEQFF	TGTGCCAGTAGTATGATCAGGGGGCGCGACAATGAGCAGTTCTTC
.	TRBJ2-5	13	TRBV7-3	.	CASSPGVAETQYF	TGTGCCAGCAGCCCGGGAGTCGCCGAGACCCAGTACTTC
TRBD1	TRBJ2-5	13	TRBV29-1	.	CSLRTGPKETQYF	TGCAGCCTACGGACAGGGCCTAAAGAGACCCAGTACTTC
TRBD2	TRBJ2-3	16	TRBV11-2	.	CASSLGTSVGSDTQYF	TGTGCCAGCAGCTTAGGGACTAGCGTCGGCTCAGATACGCAGTATTTT
.	TRBJ2-1	14	TRBV11-1	.	CASSLGAGENEQFF	TGTGCCAGCAGCTTAGGGGCAGGGGAGAATGAGCAGTTCTTC
.	TRBJ2-1	12	TRBV7-4	once	CASSSGWNEQFF	TGTGCCAGCAGCTCCGGGTGGAATGAGCAGTTCTTC
TRBD1	TRBJ2-7	14	TRBV6-2/TRBV6-3	.	CASSSPRQGYEQYF	TGTGCCAGCAGTTCCCCCCGACAGGGCTACGAGCAGTACTTC
.	TRBJ2-1	13	TRBV5-4	.	CASRGSGDNEQFF	TGTGCCAGCCGGGGGTCTGGGGACAATGAGCAGTTCTTC
.	TRBJ2-5	13	TRBV10-3	.	CAISRDLQETQYF	TGTGCCATCAGCCGGGACTTACAAGAGACCCAGTACTTC
.	TRBJ2-2	13	TRBV19	.	CAMRDTLTGELFF	TGTGCCATGAGGGACACTCTCACCGGGGAGCTGTTTTTT
.	TRBJ1-5	12	TRBV12-3/TRBV12-4	.	CASSSRGWAQHF	TGTGCCAGCAGTTCGCGGGGGTGGGCCCAGCATTTT
.	TRBJ1-4	15	TRBV6-6	.	CASSPRGLNNEKLFF	TGTGCCAGCAGTCCCAGGGGATTGAATAATGAAAAACTGTTTTTT
.	TRBJ1-2	13	TRBV6-1	.	CASSDTGNYGYTF	TGTGCCAGCAGTGATACAGGAAACTATGGCTACACCTTC
.	TRBJ2-2	14	TRBV7-2	many	CASSVQGDGGELFF	TGTGCCAGCAGCGTCCAGGGAGACGGCGGGGAGCTGTTTTTT
.	TRBJ2-3	18	TRBV6-5	.	CASSYIGGARDGTDTQYF	TGTGCCAGCAGTTACATAGGAGGGGCTCGGGATGGCACAGATACGCAGTATTTT
TRBD1	TRBJ2-6	15	TRBV7-2	.	CASSLQGPGANVLTF	TGTGCCAGCAGCCTACAGGGGCCTGGGGCCAACGTCCTGACTTTC
TRBD2	TRBJ2-3	17	TRBV5-1	.	CASSHLAGGISTDTQYF	TGCGCCAGCAGCCATCTAGCGGGAGGGATTAGCACAGATACGCAGTATTTT
.	TRBJ2-7	11	TRBV20-1	.	CSAQTPYEQYF	TGCAGTGCCCAGACACCGTACGAGCAGTACTTC
.	TRBJ1-1	11	TRBV6-2/TRBV6-3	.	CASTPRGEAFF	TGTGCCAGCACGCCGCGGGGTGAAGCTTTCTTT
TRBD1	TRBJ1-1	15	TRBV7-9	few	CASSPRQGVPPEAFF	TGTGCCAGCAGCCCTCGGCAGGGGGTCCCCCCTGAAGCTTTCTTT
.	TRBJ2-3	18	TRBV20-1	.	CSASPPPAGKAAPDTQYF	TGCAGTGCTAGTCCACCCCCGGCAGGGAAAGCTGCCCCAGATACGCAGTATTTT
.	TRBJ1-2	14	TRBV7-9	.	CASSLGRGARGYTF	TGTGCCAGCAGCTTAGGCCGGGGGGCGAGAGGCTACACCTTC
TRBD1	TRBJ2-7	15	TRBV27	.	CASSSSGTGYYEQYF	TGTGCCAGCAGTTCGTCCGGGACAGGGTACTACGAGCAGTACTTC
TRBD1	TRBJ1-2	18	TRBV7-2	few	CASSLMETGDWAAGGYTF	TGTGCCAGCAGCTTAATGGAGACAGGGGATTGGGCCGCTGGTGGCTACACCTTC
.	TRBJ2-5	12	TRBV7-2	few	CASSTLRETQYF	TGTGCCAGCAGCACCCTCCGGGAGACCCAGTACTTC
TRBD1	TRBJ2-7	14	TRBV7-9	.	CASSLESGGDEQYF	TGTGCCAGCAGCTTAGAATCAGGGGGTGACGAGCAGTACTTC
TRBD1	TRBJ2-7	14	TRBV6-1	.	CASSLTGRTYEQYF	TGTGCCAGCAGTCTGACAGGGAGAACCTACGAGCAGTACTTC
.	TRBJ1-6	13	TRBV7-8	.	CASSFPGSSPLHF	TGTGCCAGCAGCTTTCCGGGAAGTTCACCCCTCCACTTT
.	TRBJ1-2	14	TRBV20-1	.	CSARPPQGGLGYSF	TGCAGTGCTAGACCCCCCCAGGGAGGTTTGGGCTACTCCTTC
.	TRBJ2-3	15	TRBV6-6	.	CASSPERVSTDTQYF	TGTGCCAGCAGTCCCGAGCGGGTTAGCACAGATACGCAGTATTTT
TRBD1	TRBJ1-1	19	TRBV23-1	.	CASRPYPVGQGRGDTEAFF	TGCGCCAGCAGACCCTACCCCGTGGGACAGGGCCGCGGTGACACTGAAGCTTTCTTT
TRBD1	TRBJ2-5	14	TRBV2	.	CASLGDRVAETQYF	TGTGCCAGCTTAGGGGACAGGGTGGCGGAGACCCAGTACTTC
.	TRBJ1-1	15	TRBV5-4	.	CASSTVQTGNTEAFF	TGTGCCAGCAGTACTGTCCAAACAGGGAACACTGAAGCTTTCTTT
TRBD1	TRBJ1-3	18	TRBV28	few	CASSLPQGGRASGNTIYF	TGTGCCAGCAGTTTACCCCAGGGGGGAAGGGCCTCTGGAAACACCATATATTTT
.	TRBJ2-1	16	TRBV5-1	few	CASSLESGLVQDEQFF	TGCGCCAGCAGCTTGGAGTCGGGGCTGGTACAAGATGAGCAGTTCTTC
TRBD2	TRBJ2-1	15	TRBV11-2	.	CASSLGAGAYNEQFF	TGTGCCAGCAGCTTAGGAGCGGGAGCTTACAATGAGCAGTTCTTC
.	TRBJ2-1	11	TRBV7-2	.	CASRWDNEQFF	TGTGCCAGCAGGTGGGACAATGAGCAGTTCTTC
TRBD1	TRBJ1-5	16	TRBV5-8	.	CASSSGTGATNQPQHF	TGTGCCAGCAGCTCCGGGACAGGGGCTACCAATCAGCCCCAGCATTTT
.	TRBJ2-1	14	TRBV4-2	.	CASSQDGDYNEQFF	TGTGCCAGCAGCCAAGACGGCGATTACAATGAGCAGTTCTTC
.	TRBJ2-6	13	TRBV12-3/TRBV12-4	.	CASRSSGANVLTF	TGTGCCAGCAGATCTTCTGGGGCCAACGTCCTGACTTTC
TRBD2	TRBJ2-1	14	TRBV6-6	.	CASSYSGGAHEQFF	TGTGCCAGCAGTTACTCCGGGGGGGCACATGAGCAGTTCTTC
.	TRBJ1-1	14	TRBV7-9	few	CASRRGGGSTEAFF	TGTGCCAGCAGACGGGGGGGTGGGAGCACTGAAGCTTTCTTT
.	TRBJ1-1	13	TRBV7-2	few	CASSPAKAPEAFF	TGTGCCAGCAGCCCAGCGAAAGCACCCGAAGCTTTCTTT
.	TRBJ1-5	17	TRBV7-2	.	CASSLRVGRAGNQPQHF	TGTGCCAGCAGCTTAAGGGTGGGCAGGGCGGGCAATCAGCCCCAGCATTTT
.	TRBJ1-1	14	TRBV7-3	.	CASSLQTVNTEAFF	TGTGCCAGCAGCCTCCAGACAGTTAACACTGAAGCTTTCTTT
.	TRBJ1-5	17	TRBV7-2	.	CASSLQGAARANQPQHF	TGTGCCAGCAGCCTCCAGGGTGCGGCTAGGGCCAATCAGCCCCAGCATTTT
.	TRBJ1-3	16	TRBV7-2	few	CASSLAADSSGNTIYF	TGTGCCAGCAGCTTAGCCGCAGACAGCTCTGGAAACACCATATATTTT
.	TRBJ2-1	15	TRBV20-1	.	CSARTTGTRSNEQFF	TGCAGTGCTAGGACTACCGGGACTCGCAGTAATGAGCAGTTCTTC
.	TRBJ2-7	15	TRBV4-2	.	CASSQDSGGFYEQYF	TGTGCCAGCAGCCAAGATAGTGGGGGTTTCTACGAGCAGTACTTC
TRBD1	TRBJ2-5	15	TRBV20-1	.	CSAVQGQRNQETQYF	TGCAGTGCCGTGCAGGGACAGCGAAACCAAGAGACCCAGTACTTC